This TCR beta chain was captured in a study of T cells in Graves' hyperthyroidism and ophthalmopathy. RNA transcripts provided the source from which TCR beta CDR3 regions were amplified. Carried out on the TCR CDR3, a first-round RT-PCR used the HTBI primer set. TCRdb re-called the multiplex PCR reads through MiXCR, storing one row per CDR3 protein. The sample carries about 210,000 distinct CDR3 sequences, about a sixth recorded once. This clonotype was found a few times. The CDR3 spans 13 residues. V was clipped by 4 bases and J by 4 bases, with 11 bases between them. Germline lookup yields CDR1 DFQATT and CDR2 SNEGSKA (reference sequence).

The rearrangement links TRBV20-1 to TRBJ1-5; D unresolved. Sequenced input: blood. The clonotype comes from a man aged 50 to 59 with Graves' hyperthyroidism. This CDR3 reads CSATESGNQPQHF. The CDR3 DNA reads as TGCAGTGCTACCGAATCGGGGAATCAGCCCCAGCATTTT.